These T cell receptor beta chains were read from a single sample in a study of control samples from healthy donors and cancer patients. Assay used: immunoSEQ multiplex PCR; TCRdb lists only in-frame clones, some missing. This table holds fewer than 200,000 clones, roughly 93% found once. Specimen: blood. These receptors were taken from a woman aged 55-70 years in good health. Both conserved end residues are part of each CDR3. D genes are given only for firm matches. A clone size is listed for some rows: how often the clone was seen (once, few, many), or a class if it is expanded.

TRBJ2-3 | - | TRBV18 | - | TGTGCCAGCTCACCAGGGGTAATGACGAGCACAGATACGCAGTATTTT | CASSPGVMTSTDTQYF
TRBJ1-2 | - | TRBV5-4 | - | TGTGCCAGCAGCCTGAGGAGCTATGGCTACACCTTC | CASSLRSYGYTF
TRBJ2-2 | - | TRBV7-9 | - | TGTGCCAGCAGCCCCGCGGGTGATGGACCCAGAGGCGGGGAGCTGTTTTTT | CASSPAGDGPRGGELFF
TRBJ1-4 | - | TRBV29-1 | - | TGCAGCGTTGAAATCTACGGGGCGCCCGGTGAAAAACTGTTTTTT | CSVEIYGAPGEKLFF
TRBJ2-5 | - | TRBV6-2/TRBV6-3 | - | TGTGCCAGCAGTAACGGACGGGCCCAAGAGACCCAGTACTTC | CASSNGRAQETQYF
TRBJ2-5 | - | TRBV6-5 | - | TGTGCCAGCAGTTACCGGCCGACAGCCCAAGAGACCCAGTACTTC | CASSYRPTAQETQYF
TRBJ1-5 | - | TRBV24-1 | - | TGTGCCACCAGTGATTTGAGGCAGTCGACCCAGCATTTT | CATSDLRQSTQHF
TRBJ1-1 | - | TRBV10-3 | - | TGTGCCATCAGTGGGGAAACCCCGAACACTGAAGCTTTCTTT | CAISGETPNTEAFF
TRBJ1-3 | - | TRBV24-1 | TRBD1 | TGTGCCACCAGTGACCCGACAGGGGGCTATCTGGTTGTCTCTGGAAACACCATATATTTT | CATSDPTGGYLVVSGNTIYF
TRBJ1-6 | - | TRBV6-2/TRBV6-3 | TRBD1 | TGTGCCAGCAGTCGGGGACAGGGGCCGTTAGCCGGAAATTCACCCCTCCACTTT | CASSRGQGPLAGNSPLHF
TRBJ2-7 | medium-sized | TRBV7-9 | TRBD1 | TGTGCCAGCAGTCAGCTGGGACAGGCATACTCCTACGAGCAGTACTTC | CASSQLGQAYSYEQYF
TRBJ1-2 | - | TRBV6-2/TRBV6-3 | - | TGTGCCAGCAGTTACCTCCATCAGTCGGGTGGCTACACCTTC | CASSYLHQSGGYTF
TRBJ2-7 | - | TRBV4-3 | TRBD2 | TGCGCCAGCAGCCAGACTCGGGGGGTCCTCTACGAGCAGTACTTC | CASSQTRGVLYEQYF
TRBJ2-5 | once | TRBV5-4 | - | TGTGCCAGCAGTCTGGGGGGCCAAGAGACCCAGTACTTC | CASSLGGQETQYF
TRBJ2-1 | - | TRBV18 | TRBD2 | TGTGCCAGCTCACCATCCGGGGGGGGGCCCTATGAGCAGTTCTTC | CASSPSGGGPYEQFF
TRBJ2-2 | - | TRBV9 | - | TGTGCCAGCAGCGTAGGGGGAGGGGGCCGAACCGGGGAGCTGTTTTTT | CASSVGGGGRTGELFF
TRBJ2-1 | - | TRBV7-6 | - | TGTGCCAGCAGCTTAGGGCGCCGTGGAAACGAGTTAACCAATGAGCAGTTCTTC | CASSLGRRGNELTNEQFF
TRBJ1-1 | - | TRBV30 | - | TGTGCCTGGACTCGGGGTTTGAACACTGAAGCTTTCTTT | CAWTRGLNTEAFF
TRBJ2-3 | - | TRBV10-3 | - | TGTGCCATCAGTGAGTCGGGGCCAAAAACAGATACGCAGTATTTT | CAISESGPKTDTQYF
TRBJ1-5 | - | TRBV2 | TRBD1 | TGTGCCAGCAGACCCGGACAGGTGAACAATCAGCCCCAGCATTTT | CASRPGQVNNQPQHF
TRBJ2-7 | - | TRBV2 | - | TGTGCCAGCAGCCGTAATATTTCCCCCTCCCTCTACGAGCAGTACTTC | CASSRNISPSLYEQYF
TRBJ2-1 | - | TRBV7-3 | TRBD2 | TGTGCCAGCAGCTCGGGACTAGCGGGGGGGCTGTCCTACAATGAGCAGTTCTTC | CASSSGLAGGLSYNEQFF
TRBJ2-7 | - | TRBV6-2/TRBV6-3 | TRBD2 | TGTGCCAGCAGTTACCTTCTAGCGGGGGGTCGGTACGAGCAGTACTTC | CASSYLLAGGRYEQYF
TRBJ1-2 | - | TRBV7-7 | - | TGTGCTAGCAGCGTGGACCGCCGACCCTTCTATGGCTACACCTTC | CASSVDRRPFYGYTF
TRBJ2-7 | few | TRBV5-1 | - | TGCGCCAGCAGCGTGCCTCAGGGAGGTTCCTACGAGCAGTACTTC | CASSVPQGGSYEQYF
TRBJ1-2 | - | TRBV5-8 | TRBD1 | TGTGCCAGCAGCGTCGACAGGGGTGTTAATGGCTACACCTTC | CASSVDRGVNGYTF
TRBJ2-5 | - | TRBV3-1/TRBV3-2 | TRBD1 | TGTGCCAGCAGCCTACGGACAGGAGGACAAGAGACCCAGTACTTC | CASSLRTGGQETQYF
TRBJ1-6 | - | TRBV18 | TRBD1 | TGTGCCAGCTCACCGGTCACAGGGGAGCGTCCCCTCCACTTT | CASSPVTGERPLHF
TRBJ2-2 | - | TRBV24-1 | - | TGTGCCACAACGGACGGGAACACCGGGGAGCTGTTTTTT | CATTDGNTGELFF
TRBJ2-7 | - | TRBV7-6 | TRBD1 | TGTGCCAGCAGCTTACTTCGGGGGACAGGGTCGGGCGAGCAGTACTTC | CASSLLRGTGSGEQYF
TRBJ1-5 | - | TRBV6-6 | TRBD1 | TGTGCCAGCAGCGACACAGGGGCAAATCAGCCCCAGCATTTT | CASSDTGANQPQHF
TRBJ2-7 | - | TRBV15 | - | TGTGCCACCAGTAAACAATTGAGTCAGCAGTACTTC | CATSKQLSQQYF
TRBJ1-5 | - | TRBV21-1 | - | TGTGCCAGCAGCAAAGTAGCGCCCTCCACAGGGAGCTGCGATCAGCCCCAGCATTTT | CASSKVAPSTGSCDQPQHF
TRBJ1-5 | - | TRBV6-5 | - | TGTGCCAGCAGTTACGATGCCAGCGGCGCAGGGCAGCCCCAGCATTTT | CASSYDASGAGQPQHF
TRBJ1-2 | - | TRBV19 | - | TGTGCCAGTAGAACCGGGCTGCGGTTTGGCTACACCTTC | CASRTGLRFGYTF
TRBJ1-5 | - | TRBV6-2/TRBV6-3 | - | TGTGCCAGCAGTTACTCGAAGGGGTCTTTTAGCAATCAGCCCCAGCATTTT | CASSYSKGSFSNQPQHF
TRBJ2-5 | - | TRBV18 | - | TGTGCCAGCTCATCCCCCGCCAGTAGGGAGACCCAGTACTTC | CASSSPASRETQYF
TRBJ2-3 | - | TRBV29-1 | - | TGCAGCGTCTACCCAAAGGGGTATTCAGATACGCAGTATTTT | CSVYPKGYSDTQYF
TRBJ1-4 | - | TRBV6-5 | TRBD1 | TGTGCCAGCAGTTACTCGACAGGGATGGGGGAAAAACTGTTTTTT | CASSYSTGMGEKLFF
TRBJ2-7 | - | TRBV9 | - | TGTGCCAGCAGCGTAGCTGGAGATCCGGAGGCCTACGAGCAGTACTTC | CASSVAGDPEAYEQYF
TRBJ2-4 | - | TRBV10-2 | - | TGCGCCAGCAGTGAGGTAGCCAAAAACATTCAGTACTTC | CASSEVAKNIQYF
TRBJ1-4 | - | TRBV11-3 | TRBD1 | TGTGCCAGCAGCTCCGGGACAGGGACTGAAAAACTGTTTTTT | CASSSGTGTEKLFF